This T cell receptor beta chain was obtained from a study of cytomegalovirus exposure and HLA in healthy donors. About the research overall: Most genotyped donors, approximately 81% of 398, had Caucasian-associated genetic ancestry.

Study observations and caveats: At a 0.05 false discovery rate, a later analysis found approximately 15,000 TCR beta sequences to be associated with HLA alleles. Based on reports, TCR beta sequences accurately predicted HLA-A and HLA-B alleles for most subjects.

Unrecorded immune exposure was likely among donors, who were nominally healthy when sampled. 60 Vbeta and 13 Jbeta primers were used in PCR. Data came from immunoSEQ multiplex PCR; TCRdb stores just in-frame clones and leaves some out. The profile shows about 160,000 clones, about 81% of them singletons. As for this clone: What it recognizes is unknown.

The length of the CDR3 is 16 residues. The V gene's germline CDR1 is MGHRA and CDR2 YSYEKL. V trimming: 0 bases; J trimming: 5 bases; junction bases outside the gene matches: 8. This clonotype was sampled from a woman between 18 and 29 years old in good health and CMV-seronegative. Sample: PBMCs. V and J are TRBV4-1 and TRBJ1-2, with 8 bases aligning to TRBD1. Written as DNA, the CDR3 is TGCGCCAGCAGCCAAGATCAGGGGGCGGCTCAATATGGCTACACCTTC. Protein product: CASSQDQGAAQYGYTF.